The entry below describes one TCR beta chain. Its target is not known. CDR3 length equals 14 residues. Germline assignment: CDR1 MDHEN and CDR2 SYDVKM. The V end lost 6 bases, the J end lost 0 bases, and 11 bases lay between the germline ends. About 100 mL of blood, on average, came from one heparinised draw per donor. Naive, central memory, regulatory and stem cell-like memory cells within the CD4+ compartment were sorted using CD45RO/CCR7/CD25/CD127/CD95/CD27. The source of the sample is a study of beta chain features in type 1 diabetes. The study, taken as a whole, reports: Reduced insertions and increased deletions marked VDJ junctions in type 1 diabetes patients. A moderate, significant TCRB CDR3 shortening appeared in type 1 diabetes across four CD4+ subsets. Within patients, naive, central memory and Treg TCRB repertoires seemed more similar than within healthy donors.

TCRB transcripts that were expressed got sequenced, as all of the isolated RNA had been reverse transcribed. Method: immunoSEQ multiplex PCR; TCRdb's copy keeps in-frame clones and lacks some. The sample holds around 50,000 clones, approximately 40% seen once. The material sequenced was stem cell memory CD4+ T cells from blood. The clonotype comes from a man aged 25 to 40 with type 1 diabetes. V usage is TRBV28 and J usage is TRBJ1-1, with D perhaps matching TRBD1 (5 bases). CDR3 sequence reads: CASRLAGLNTEAFF. The CDR3 DNA is TGTGCCAGCAGGCTTGCAGGGTTGAACACTGAAGCTTTCTTT.